What follows describes a single TCR beta chain. In the original processing: Scientists estimated how many nucleated cells there were by amplifying reference gene primers. Some clones are missing from TCRdb's copy, which holds only in-frame ones; the method was immunoSEQ multiplex PCR. The DNA was the basis for D and trimming; V, J and clone size are from that table. The table has some 86,000 clones, less than 95% seen once. The sample originates from a study of blood T cell repertoires in COVID-19. Study as a whole: Samples representing acute and convalescent COVID-19 were sourced from the United States, Italy and Spain. PBMCs, B-cell-depleted T cells, or T cells were the source of the cDNA or gDNA that made up the material.

This CDR3 is built from 15 residues. The V end lost 2 bases, the J end lost 1 base, and 10 bases lay between the germline ends. Germline V gene lookup returns CDR1 MDHEN and CDR2 SYDVKM. The origin of this receptor is a human donor with active COVID-19. The donor label of this sample is uncertain. Input material: peripheral blood. The chain recombines TRBV28 with TRBJ2-3; maybe TRBD2 (6 bases). The CDR3 sequence: CASSLGGLRTDTQYF. The DNA for the CDR3 is TGTGCCAGCAGTTTAGGGGGACTGCGCACAGATACGCAGTATTTT.